These T cell receptor beta chains were read from a single sample in a study of prognosis after radiotherapy for stage I lung cancer. Each CDR3 protein gets one entry after TCRdb re-called the multiplex PCR reads with MiXCR. The sample lists under 20,000 distinct CDR3 sequences; 50% to 60% were seen once. This specimen was PBMCs, taken before or after stereotactic body radiation therapy (not recorded which). These receptors all stem from a donor over 45 with non-small cell lung cancer. The CDR3 runs from the conserved cysteine through the conserved F or W. D genes are given only for firm matches. Part of the rows lack a size; the others show once, few, many or a class for expanded clones.

TRBJ2-3	TRBV12-3/TRBV12-4	medium-sized	NA	CASSLTEINTDTQYF	TGTGCCAGCAGTTTAACGGAGATCAACACAGATACGCAGTATTTT
TRBJ2-1	TRBV27	many	TRBD1	CASSLSWDSYNEQFF	TGTGCCAGCAGTTTATCGTGGGACAGCTACAATGAGCAGTTCTTC
TRBJ1-3	TRBV5-1	NA	NA	CASSLDFSPGNTIYF	TGCGCCAGCAGCTTGGATTTTAGCCCTGGAAACACCATATATTTT
TRBJ2-3	TRBV5-4	many	NA	CASSKTTQDTQYF	TGTGCCAGCAGCAAAACTACTCAAGATACGCAGTATTTT
TRBJ2-1	TRBV20-1	medium-sized	NA	CSARVVISYNEQFF	TGCAGTGCTAGAGTGGTTATCTCCTACAATGAGCAGTTCTTC
TRBJ2-7	TRBV20-1	medium-sized	TRBD2	CSAREGLGLAGWEQYF	TGCAGTGCTAGAGAGGGATTGGGGCTAGCGGGGTGGGAGCAGTACTTC
TRBJ2-5	TRBV15	many	TRBD1	CATSRDFTGGGETQYF	TGTGCCACCAGCAGAGATTTTACAGGGGGCGGGGAGACCCAGTACTTC
TRBJ1-1	TRBV30	many	NA	CAWRRGRGNTEAFF	TGTGCCTGGCGTAGAGGGCGGGGGAACACTGAAGCTTTCTTT
TRBJ2-1	TRBV6-2/TRBV6-3	NA	TRBD2	CASSFTGLLFNNEQFF	TGTGCCAGCAGTTTCACGGGACTATTGTTTAACAATGAGCAGTTCTTC
TRBJ2-7	TRBV30	NA	TRBD1	CAWSVQGIYEQYF	TGTGCCTGGAGTGTACAGGGGATCTACGAGCAGTACTTC
TRBJ2-5	TRBV19	few	TRBD1	CASSIRWPGGSQETQYF	TGTGCCAGTAGTATCCGGTGGCCAGGGGGCTCCCAAGAGACCCAGTACTTC
TRBJ2-7	TRBV20-1	NA	TRBD1	CSAEGTGVYEQYF	TGCAGTGCTGAGGGTACAGGGGTCTACGAGCAGTACTTC